This TCR beta chain comes out of a study of OX40 agonist ivuxolimab in advanced cancers. Study at large: Patients' therapy was ivuxolimab, an antibody that acts as an agonist of OX40 (CD134). With a range of roughly 20 to 80, age averaged roughly 60 years, and 75% to 90% were male.

Sequencing used immunoSEQ multiplex PCR; TCRdb keeps in-frame clones, though not all of them. The sample shows approximately 77,000 clones, just under 95% of them seen only once. Blood samples were obtained at baseline, cycle 4 day 1, and cycle 7 day 1. The origin of this receptor is an adult with an advanced solid tumor such as melanoma, head and neck, liver or kidney cancer. Sequenced here: CD4+ or CD8+ T cells sorted from blood, sampled in a trial of the OX40 agonist ivuxolimab.

The CDR3 protein is CASSLGASQETQYF. The CDR3 DNA reads TGTGCCAGCAGCTTAGGGGCCAGCCAAGAGACCCAGTACTTC. This chain connects TRBV7-6 to TRBJ2-5; no definite D call. The V and J ends lost 1 base and 1 base respectively, with 7 bases between them. Germline V gene data show CDR1 as SGHVS and CDR2 as FNYEAQ. This CDR3 comprises 14 residues.